This is a list of T cell receptor beta chains from one sample in a study of control samples from healthy donors and cancer patients. Here immunoSEQ multiplex PCR was the method, and the copy in TCRdb shows in-frame clones only, minus some. The table has about 98,000 clones, roughly three quarters seen once. The material sequenced was blood. These receptors were obtained from a woman aged 25 to 39 in good health. The CDR3 runs from the conserved cysteine through the conserved F or W. D genes are given only for firm matches. Not every row has a clone size; where given, it reads once, few, many or a size class.

TGCAGTGCTAGTAGGGGGGTTAGCACAGATACGCAGTATTTT CSASRGVSTDTQYF TRBJ2-3 TRBV20-1 few NA
TGTGCCAGTACCATTGGACAGGGCCTCCGCTATGGCTACACCTTC CASTIGQGLRYGYTF TRBJ1-2 TRBV19 NA TRBD1
TGTGCCAGCAGCTTCGGATACAATGAGCAGTTCTTC CASSFGYNEQFF TRBJ2-1 TRBV11-2 NA NA
TGTGCCAGCAGCGATCGTATTAGCGGGGGACCCTTCTCCTACGAGCAGTACTTC CASSDRISGGPFSYEQYF TRBJ2-7 TRBV11-2 NA TRBD2
TGTGCTAGTGGTCCGCAGGGAGTCGGTGACACCATATATTTT CASGPQGVGDTIYF TRBJ1-3 TRBV12-5 few NA
TGTGCCAGCAGCCACGGACAGCCTAATTCACCCCTCCACTTT CASSHGQPNSPLHF TRBJ1-6 TRBV6-5 NA NA
TGTGCCAGCAGGTTTGGGAACACTGAAGCTTTCTTT CASRFGNTEAFF TRBJ1-1 TRBV6-5 NA NA
TGTGCCAGCAGCTTCGGGACAGGGGGTGGTTTCGCAGATACGCAGTATTTT CASSFGTGGGFADTQYF TRBJ2-3 TRBV7-6 NA TRBD1
TGTGCCAGCAGCTTAACTAGCGGGGGGGCCCGGCGGGGGACCCAGTACTTC CASSLTSGGARRGTQYF TRBJ2-5 TRBV13 NA TRBD2
TGTGCCAGCAGTTTATCTAACAGGGGGCGCTGGGGCTACACCTTC CASSLSNRGRWGYTF TRBJ1-2 TRBV27 NA TRBD1
TGTGCCACCTGGACAGTTGGTGGCTACACCTTC CATWTVGGYTF TRBJ1-2 TRBV6-5 NA NA
TGCGCCAGCAGCTTGGTGTCGGGTGCTGGGGGAAACGGCTACACCTTC CASSLVSGAGGNGYTF TRBJ1-2 TRBV5-1 once NA
TGTGCCAGCAGCGCCTCGGTGGCAAGCTCCTACAATGAGCAGTTCTTC CASSASVASSYNEQFF TRBJ2-1 TRBV5-4 once NA
TGTGCCAGCAGCCAGGGACTAGCATCCCGCGAGCAGTTCTTC CASSQGLASREQFF TRBJ2-1 TRBV11-3 few TRBD2
TGTGCCAGCAGCTCTAGCCCGGGACAGAACACTGAAGCTTTCTTT CASSSSPGQNTEAFF TRBJ1-1 TRBV7-9 NA NA
TGCGCCAGCAGCCGCTATGGGACAGAGGGCACTGAAGCTTTCTTT CASSRYGTEGTEAFF TRBJ1-1 TRBV4-3 NA TRBD1
TGTGCCAGCACCCTAGGATCAGAGACCCAGTACTTC CASTLGSETQYF TRBJ2-5 TRBV6-6 NA NA
TGTGCCAGCAGCGGGGGGTACTCTGGAAACACCATATATTTT CASSGGYSGNTIYF TRBJ1-3 TRBV27 few NA
TGTGCCAGCAGCAAAATAAGGGTTTACAAAGCGGGGGGCCCCAATGAGCAGTTCTTC CASSKIRVYKAGGPNEQFF TRBJ2-1 TRBV21-1 NA NA
TGTGCCAGCAGCTTGCCCTCACTCAGGGGAGCCCCGTATGGCTACACCTTC CASSLPSLRGAPYGYTF TRBJ1-2 TRBV5-4 NA NA
TGCGCCAGCAGCCAATACCCCCGGGACAGGGCAAACTCTGGAAACACCATATATTTT CASSQYPRDRANSGNTIYF TRBJ1-3 TRBV4-1 NA TRBD1
TGTGCCAGTAGTCCCTTGGAGGGGAGACTAGGTTATGGCTACACCTTC CASSPLEGRLGYGYTF TRBJ1-2 TRBV19 NA NA
TGTGCCAGCAGCTTAACCCAGGGCTCTGGAAACACCATATATTTT CASSLTQGSGNTIYF TRBJ1-3 TRBV7-2 NA NA
TGCAGCGTTGTACAGAACTCCTACAATGAGCAGTTCTTC CSVVQNSYNEQFF TRBJ2-1 TRBV29-1 NA NA
TGTGCCAGTAGTATCTCTGGGCGGTACACCGGGGAGCTGTTTTTT CASSISGRYTGELFF TRBJ2-2 TRBV19 NA NA
TGTGCCAGCAGCGTAGCGGGCGGGGATAACACAGATACGCAGTATTTT CASSVAGGDNTDTQYF TRBJ2-3 TRBV9 NA NA
TGTGCCAGCCGGCGGCAGGGCCTGAACACTGAAGCTTTCTTT CASRRQGLNTEAFF TRBJ1-1 TRBV6-5 NA NA
TGTGCCAGCAGCTTAGCGCGGGGTTACACTGAAGCTTTCTTT CASSLARGYTEAFF TRBJ1-1 TRBV7-9 NA NA
TGTGCCAGCAGTAGAAGGACTAGCGGGGGAATCTACGAGCAGTACTTC CASSRRTSGGIYEQYF TRBJ2-7 TRBV27 NA TRBD2
TGTGCCAGCAGTTCAAACCAAGAGACCCAGTACTTC CASSSNQETQYF TRBJ2-5 TRBV12-3/TRBV12-4 NA NA
TGTGCAAGTCGCTTAGAGACAGAATCCTACGAGCAGTACTTC CASRLETESYEQYF TRBJ2-7 TRBV12-2 NA NA
TGTGCCAGCAGAGCAGGGGGGTACGAGCAGTACTTC CASRAGGYEQYF TRBJ2-7 TRBV2 NA NA
TGCGCCAGCAGTGAGAGAGACACCGGGGAGCTGTTTTTT CASSERDTGELFF TRBJ2-2 TRBV10-1 NA NA
TGTGCTAGTGGCCGCGCGGACGGCACCTACGAGCAGTACTTC CASGRADGTYEQYF TRBJ2-7 TRBV12-5 NA NA
TGCGCCAGCAGCTTGGCCTATGGCGACACTGAAGCTTTCTTT CASSLAYGDTEAFF TRBJ1-1 TRBV5-1 NA NA
TGTGCCAGCAGCCTGACAGGCCCGGGGTCACCCCTCCACTTT CASSLTGPGSPLHF TRBJ1-6 TRBV3-1/TRBV3-2 NA NA
TGTGCCAGCAGCTTGCCCAGCGCCCGGGAACGAGGTGAGCAGTTCTTC CASSLPSARERGEQFF TRBJ2-1 TRBV5-4 NA NA
TGCGCCAGCATCGGCAGGGAAACTAGCACAGATACGCAGTATTTT CASIGRETSTDTQYF TRBJ2-3 TRBV10-1 NA NA
TGTGCCAGTACCTTCCGGACAGGGGGCACCACGGGCAATCAGCCCCAGCATTTT CASTFRTGGTTGNQPQHF TRBJ1-5 TRBV19 NA TRBD1
TGTGCCAGCAGTTTATACTGGACAAGAGAGATCGTTTCGGGAAACATTCAGTACTTC CASSLYWTREIVSGNIQYF TRBJ2-4 TRBV27 NA NA
TGTGCCAGCAGCTTGGGCACATCCCTATCTGGCTACACCTTC CASSLGTSLSGYTF TRBJ1-2 TRBV11-2 NA NA
TGTGCCAGCAGCTTAGTAGGCAACCTCCATCAGCAGTACTTC CASSLVGNLHQQYF TRBJ2-7 TRBV7-2 NA NA
TGTGCCAGCAGCTTAGCGCGTGGCCTAGCGGGGCGCACAGATACGCAGTATTTT CASSLARGLAGRTDTQYF TRBJ2-3 TRBV7-9 NA TRBD2
TGTGCCAGTAGCGGGACAGTCCTTTCGGGCTATGGCTACACCTTC CASSGTVLSGYGYTF TRBJ1-2 TRBV19 NA TRBD1
TGTGCCAGCTCACCACGCCAGGGTGGGGACGAAAAACTGTTTTTT CASSPRQGGDEKLFF TRBJ1-4 TRBV18 few NA
TGCGCCAGCAGGTTGGACAGGGCGTCTGGCTACACCTTC CASRLDRASGYTF TRBJ1-2 TRBV5-1 NA TRBD1
TGTGCCAGCAGCCCCATAGGGACAGGGAAAATTAGCAATCAGCCCCAGCATTTT CASSPIGTGKISNQPQHF TRBJ1-5 TRBV27 NA TRBD1
TGTGCCAGCATCCGGGGACCTTGGGACCAGCCCCAGCATTTT CASIRGPWDQPQHF TRBJ1-5 TRBV6-5 NA NA
TGCGCCAGCAGCTTCATATCAGGGACAGGGCTCAATGAGCAGTTCTTC CASSFISGTGLNEQFF TRBJ2-1 TRBV5-1 NA TRBD1
TGTGCCAGCAGTTACGTAAGCGCCACCAATGAGCAGTTCTTC CASSYVSATNEQFF TRBJ2-1 TRBV6-2/TRBV6-3 once NA
TGTGCCAGCAGTGTGTCCAGGGGGCGATCCTACGAGCAGTACTTC CASSVSRGRSYEQYF TRBJ2-7 TRBV2 NA TRBD1
TGTGCCAGCAGCTTGTCTACCTTGGCTGGTCCTTTCGATACGCAGTATTTT CASSLSTLAGPFDTQYF TRBJ2-3 TRBV5-4 NA NA
TGTGCCAGAAACGGGCCCCTTCCCCAGGGAGGTAAGAACACCGGGGAGCTGTTTTTT CARNGPLPQGGKNTGELFF TRBJ2-2 TRBV5-3 NA NA
TGTGCCAGCACCGACAGGGGGTCTAATGAAAAACTGTTTTTT CASTDRGSNEKLFF TRBJ1-4 TRBV6-5 NA TRBD1
TGTGCCAGCAGCTTACCGGGACGGCCGAACACTGAAGCTTTCTTT CASSLPGRPNTEAFF TRBJ1-1 TRBV5-6 NA NA
TGTGCCAGCAGACGGGACGGGGGTCAGCCCCAGCATTTT CASRRDGGQPQHF TRBJ1-5 TRBV2 NA NA
TGCGCCAGCAGCCGGACAGGCTCCTACGAGCAGTACTTC CASSRTGSYEQYF TRBJ2-7 TRBV10-1 NA TRBD1
TGTGCCAGCAGCCCGATTCAGGACCCTGGAAACACCATATATTTT CASSPIQDPGNTIYF TRBJ1-3 TRBV11-2 once NA